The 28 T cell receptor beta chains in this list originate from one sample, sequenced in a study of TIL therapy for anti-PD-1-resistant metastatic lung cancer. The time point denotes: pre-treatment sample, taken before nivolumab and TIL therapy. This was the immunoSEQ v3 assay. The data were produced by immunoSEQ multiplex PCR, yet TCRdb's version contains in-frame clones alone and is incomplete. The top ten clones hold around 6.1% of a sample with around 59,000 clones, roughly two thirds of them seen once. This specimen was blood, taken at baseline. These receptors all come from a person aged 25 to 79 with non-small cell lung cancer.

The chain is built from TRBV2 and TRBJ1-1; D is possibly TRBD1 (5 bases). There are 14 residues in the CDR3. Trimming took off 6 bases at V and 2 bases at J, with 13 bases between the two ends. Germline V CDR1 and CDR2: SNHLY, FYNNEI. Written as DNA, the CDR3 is TGTGCCAGCAGCGCAGGACATTCTAACACTGAAGCTTTCTTT. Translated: CASSAGHSNTEAFF.

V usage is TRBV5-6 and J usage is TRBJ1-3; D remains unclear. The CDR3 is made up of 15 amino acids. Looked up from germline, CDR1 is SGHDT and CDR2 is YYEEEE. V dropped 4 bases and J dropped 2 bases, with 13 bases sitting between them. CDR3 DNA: TGTGCCAGCAGCCCCGGACGGACTCCTGGAAACACCATATATTTT. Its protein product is CASSPGRTPGNTIYF.

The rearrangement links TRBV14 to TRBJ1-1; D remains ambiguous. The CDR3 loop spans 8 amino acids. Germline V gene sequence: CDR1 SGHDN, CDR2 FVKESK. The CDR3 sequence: CASPRAFF. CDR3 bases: TGTGCGTCTCCGCGAGCTTTCTTT.

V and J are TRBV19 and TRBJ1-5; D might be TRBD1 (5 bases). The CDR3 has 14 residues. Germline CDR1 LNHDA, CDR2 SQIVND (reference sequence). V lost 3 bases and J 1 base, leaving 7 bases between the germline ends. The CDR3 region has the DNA TGTGCCAGTAGTATGGGGCGGAGCAATCAGCCCCAGCATTTT. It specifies CASSMGRSNQPQHF. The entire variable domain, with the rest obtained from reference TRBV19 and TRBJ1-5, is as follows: DGGITQSPKYLFRKEGQNVTLSCEQNLNHDAMYWYRQDPGQGLRLIYYSQIVNDFQKGDIAEGYSVSREKKESFPLTVTSAQKNPTAFYLCASSMGRSNQPQHFGDGTRLSIL.

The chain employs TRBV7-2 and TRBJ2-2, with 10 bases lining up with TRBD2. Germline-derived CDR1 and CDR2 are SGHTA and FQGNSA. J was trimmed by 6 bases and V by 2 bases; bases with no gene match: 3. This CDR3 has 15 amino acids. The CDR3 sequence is CASSLLAGDPGELFF. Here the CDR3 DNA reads TGTGCCAGCAGCTTACTAGCGGGAGATCCCGGGGAGCTGTTTTTT.

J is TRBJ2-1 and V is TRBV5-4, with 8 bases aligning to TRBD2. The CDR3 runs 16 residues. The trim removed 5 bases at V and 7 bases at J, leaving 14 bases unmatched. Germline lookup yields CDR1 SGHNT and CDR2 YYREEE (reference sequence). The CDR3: CASSPAESGRRNEQFF. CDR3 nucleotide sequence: TGTGCCAGCAGTCCAGCGGAGAGCGGGAGAAGGAATGAGCAGTTCTTC.

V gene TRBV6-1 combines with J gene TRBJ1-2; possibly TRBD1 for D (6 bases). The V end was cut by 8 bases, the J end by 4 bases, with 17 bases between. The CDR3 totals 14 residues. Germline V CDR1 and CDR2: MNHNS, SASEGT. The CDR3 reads CASRNGGFGYGYTF. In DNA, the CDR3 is TGTGCCAGCCGGAATGGGGGCTTCGGCTATGGCTACACCTTC.

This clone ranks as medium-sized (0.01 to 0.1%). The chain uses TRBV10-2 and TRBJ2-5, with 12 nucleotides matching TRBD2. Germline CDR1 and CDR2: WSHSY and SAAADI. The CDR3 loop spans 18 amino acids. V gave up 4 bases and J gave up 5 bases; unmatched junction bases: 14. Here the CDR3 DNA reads TGCGCCAGCAGTGGGAAGGTGGCTAGCGGGGGGGCCTGGGAGACCCAGTACTTC. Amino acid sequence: CASSGKVASGGAWETQYF.

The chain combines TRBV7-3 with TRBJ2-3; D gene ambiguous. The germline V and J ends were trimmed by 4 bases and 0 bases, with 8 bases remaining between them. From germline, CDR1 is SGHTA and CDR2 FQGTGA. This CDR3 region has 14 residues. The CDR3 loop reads CASSSVGSTDTQYF. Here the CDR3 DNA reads TGTGCCAGCAGCTCCGTTGGTAGCACAGATACGCAGTATTTT.

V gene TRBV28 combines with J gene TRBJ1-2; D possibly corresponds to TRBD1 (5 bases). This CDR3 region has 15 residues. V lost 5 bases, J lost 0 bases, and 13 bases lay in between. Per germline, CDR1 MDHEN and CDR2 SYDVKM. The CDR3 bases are TGTGCCAGCAGTCCTCCGACAGCCCCTAACTATGGCTACACCTTC. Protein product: CASSPPTAPNYGYTF.

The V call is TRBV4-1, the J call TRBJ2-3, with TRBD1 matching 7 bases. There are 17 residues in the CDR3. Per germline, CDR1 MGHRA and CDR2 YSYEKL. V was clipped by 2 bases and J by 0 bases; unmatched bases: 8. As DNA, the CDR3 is TGCGCCAGCAGCCAATCCGCCGGGACAGCTAGCACAGATACGCAGTATTTT. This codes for CASSQSAGTASTDTQYF.

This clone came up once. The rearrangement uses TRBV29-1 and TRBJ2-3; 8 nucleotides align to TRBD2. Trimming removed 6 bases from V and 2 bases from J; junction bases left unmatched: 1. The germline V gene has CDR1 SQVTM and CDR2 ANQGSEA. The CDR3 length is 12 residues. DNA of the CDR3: TGCAGCGTACTAGCGGACACAGATACGCAGTATTTT. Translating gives CSVLADTDTQYF.

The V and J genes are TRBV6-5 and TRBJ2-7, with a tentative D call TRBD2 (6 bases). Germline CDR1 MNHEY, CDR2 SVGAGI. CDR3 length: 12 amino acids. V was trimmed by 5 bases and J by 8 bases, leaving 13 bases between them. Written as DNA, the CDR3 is TGTGCCAGCAGTGCGGCGGGGACCCAGCAGTACTTC. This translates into CASSAAGTQQYF.

As DNA, the CDR3 is TGTGCCAGCAGTTATATAACAGGCGTCAACACTGAAGCTTTCTTT. Translation gives CASSYITGVNTEAFF. The chain employs TRBV6-5 and TRBJ1-1; D is possibly TRBD1 (5 bases). Germline lookup yields CDR1 MNHEY and CDR2 SVGAGI. V gave up 3 bases and J gave up 2 bases, with 13 bases separating them. The CDR3 covers 15 residues.

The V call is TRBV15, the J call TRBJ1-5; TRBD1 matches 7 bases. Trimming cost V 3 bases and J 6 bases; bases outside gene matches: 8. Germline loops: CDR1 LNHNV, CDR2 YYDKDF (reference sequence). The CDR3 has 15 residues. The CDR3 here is CATSRGTVVIQPQHF. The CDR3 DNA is TGTGCCACCAGCAGGGGGACAGTGGTAATTCAGCCCCAGCATTTT. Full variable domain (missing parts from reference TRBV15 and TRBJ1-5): DAMVIQNPRYQVTQFGKPVTLSCSQTLNHNVMYWYQQKSSQAPKLLFHYYDKDFNNEADTPDNFQSRRPNTSFCFLDIRSPGLGDTAMYLCATSRGTVVIQPQHFGDGTRLSIL.

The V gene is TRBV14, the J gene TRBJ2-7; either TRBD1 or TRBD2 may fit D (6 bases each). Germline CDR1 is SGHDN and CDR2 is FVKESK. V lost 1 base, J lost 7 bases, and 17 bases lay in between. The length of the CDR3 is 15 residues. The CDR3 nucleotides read TGTGCCAGCAGCCAAGTGGGGGGCGCCCCCTCGGAGCAGTACTTC. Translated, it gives CASSQVGGAPSEQYF.

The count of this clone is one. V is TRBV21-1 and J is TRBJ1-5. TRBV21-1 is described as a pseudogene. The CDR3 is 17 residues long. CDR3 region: CASSLQRVTNSNQPQHF. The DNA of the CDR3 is TGTGCCAGCAGCCTTCAAAGGGTGACTAATAGCAATCAGCCCCAGCATTTT.

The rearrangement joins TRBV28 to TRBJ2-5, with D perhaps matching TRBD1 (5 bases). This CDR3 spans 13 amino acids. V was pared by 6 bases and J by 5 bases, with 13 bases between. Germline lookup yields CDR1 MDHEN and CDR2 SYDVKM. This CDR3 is CASRLRVMETQYF. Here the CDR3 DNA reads TGTGCCAGCAGACTCAGGGTGATGGAGACCCAGTACTTC.

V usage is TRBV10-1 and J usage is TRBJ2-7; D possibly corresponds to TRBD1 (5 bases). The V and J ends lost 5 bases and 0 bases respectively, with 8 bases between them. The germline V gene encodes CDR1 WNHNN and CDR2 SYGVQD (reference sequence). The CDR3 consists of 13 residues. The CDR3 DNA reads TGCGCCAGCAGTCCGGACATCTCCTACGAGCAGTACTTC. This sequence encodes CASSPDISYEQYF.

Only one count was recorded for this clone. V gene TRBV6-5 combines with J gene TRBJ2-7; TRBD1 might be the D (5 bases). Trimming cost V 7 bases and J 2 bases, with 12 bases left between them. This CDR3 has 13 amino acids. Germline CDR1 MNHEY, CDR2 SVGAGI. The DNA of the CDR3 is TGTGCCAGCACCGACAGTAGAACCTACGAGCAGTACTTC. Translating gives CASTDSRTYEQYF.

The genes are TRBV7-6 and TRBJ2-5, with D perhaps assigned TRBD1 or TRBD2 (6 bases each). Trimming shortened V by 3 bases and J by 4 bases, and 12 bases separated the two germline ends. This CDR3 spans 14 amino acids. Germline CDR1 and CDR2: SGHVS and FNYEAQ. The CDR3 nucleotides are TGTGCCAGCAGCTTGGGGGGACATCTAGAGACCCAGTACTTC. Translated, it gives CASSLGGHLETQYF.

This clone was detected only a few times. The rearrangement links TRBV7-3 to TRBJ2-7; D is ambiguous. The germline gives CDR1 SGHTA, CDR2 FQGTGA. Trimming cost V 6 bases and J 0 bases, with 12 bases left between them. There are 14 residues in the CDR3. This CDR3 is CASRTDPSSYEQYF. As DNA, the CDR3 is TGTGCCAGCAGGACGGATCCTAGCTCCTACGAGCAGTACTTC. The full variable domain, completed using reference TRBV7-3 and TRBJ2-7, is GAGVSQTPSNKVTEKGKYVELRCDPISGHTALYWYRQSLGQGPEFLIYFQGTGAADDSGLPNDRFFAVRPEGSVSTLKIQRTERGDSAVYLCASRTDPSSYEQYFGPGTRLTVT.

CDR3 sequence (DNA): TGTGCCAGCAGCTTAGTTGGCGGGAGCCCCTACAATGAGCAGTTCTTC. Residues: CASSLVGGSPYNEQFF. J is TRBJ2-1 and V is TRBV7-8; 7 bases fit TRBD2. J lost 2 bases, V lost 1 base, and 5 bases had no gene match. Germline CDR1 reads SGHVS; CDR2 reads FQNEAQ. This CDR3 has 16 residues.

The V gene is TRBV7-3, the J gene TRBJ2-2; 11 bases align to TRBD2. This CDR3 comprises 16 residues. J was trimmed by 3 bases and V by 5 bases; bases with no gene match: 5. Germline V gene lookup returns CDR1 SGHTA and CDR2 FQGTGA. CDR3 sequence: CASSETSGEHTGELFF. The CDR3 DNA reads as TGTGCCAGCAGCGAGACTAGCGGGGAACACACCGGGGAGCTGTTTTTT.

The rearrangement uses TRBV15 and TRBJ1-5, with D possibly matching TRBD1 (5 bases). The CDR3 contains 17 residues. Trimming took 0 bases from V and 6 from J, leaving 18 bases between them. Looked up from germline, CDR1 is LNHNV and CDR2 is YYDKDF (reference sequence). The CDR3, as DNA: TGTGCCACCAGCAGAGATACACCGGGGGGGATATCTCAGCCCCAGCATTTT. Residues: CATSRDTPGGISQPQHF.

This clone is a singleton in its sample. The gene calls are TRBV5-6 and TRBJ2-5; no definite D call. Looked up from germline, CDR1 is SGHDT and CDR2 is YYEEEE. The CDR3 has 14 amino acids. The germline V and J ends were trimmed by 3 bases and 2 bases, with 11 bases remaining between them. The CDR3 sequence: CASSWGLGQETQYF. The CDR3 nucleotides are TGTGCCAGCAGCTGGGGTTTGGGGCAAGAGACCCAGTACTTC.

The CDR3, as DNA: TGTGCCAGCAGCTTAGAGGGGGGGCACAAAGCTTTCTTT. The encoded protein is CASSLEGGHKAFF. The chain employs TRBV7-9 and TRBJ1-1, with a tentative D call TRBD1 (6 bases). Germline-derived CDR1 and CDR2 are SEHNR and FQNEAQ (reference sequence). V shed 1 base and J shed 9 bases, with 12 bases lying between them. This CDR3 has 13 amino acids.

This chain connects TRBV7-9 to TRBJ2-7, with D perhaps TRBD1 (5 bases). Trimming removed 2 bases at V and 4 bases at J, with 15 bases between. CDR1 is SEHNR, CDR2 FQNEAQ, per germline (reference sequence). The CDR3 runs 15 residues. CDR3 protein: CASSLYVTGDYEQYF. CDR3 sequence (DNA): TGTGCCAGCAGCTTATACGTAACAGGTGATTACGAGCAGTACTTC.